These 23 T cell receptor beta chains originate from one sample sequenced in a study of blood T cells in healthy people across ages (dated by TCRdb to between 2014 and 2017). Library construction relied on 5' RACE. The instrument given in TCRdb is Illumina HiSeq 2500. The second PCR ran for roughly 7 to 11 cycles and used a J-beta primer mix along with a sample-barcoded 5' primer. In-frame beta chains were kept once TCRdb had trimmed the public reads at Q25 with fastp and called clones with MiXCR. All rows with the same CDR3 protein become a single entry with the most common DNA and genes. The sample table shows roughly 800,000 distinct CDR3 sequences, and 58% are seen once. Of the sample, about 20% falls within the top ten clones. Sequencing was done on a sample of blood. These receptors were collected from a man younger than 40 in good health.

The chain couples TRBV11-2 to TRBJ2-3, with D perhaps being TRBD1 or TRBD2 (6 bases each). The V end was cut by 6 bases, the J end by 2 bases, with 27 bases between. CDR1 is SGHAT and CDR2 is FQNNGV in the germline V gene. The CDR3 has 19 residues. The DNA for the CDR3 is TGTGCCAGCAGGCAAGGCCTAAGGAGGGGGGAAACAGTCACAGATACGCAGTATTTT. It specifies CASRQGLRRGETVTDTQYF. The full variable domain, in which reference TRBV11-2 and TRBJ2-3 provide the parts outside the CDR3, is EAGVAQSPRYKIIEKRQSVAFWCNPISGHATLYWYQQILGQGPKLLIQFQNNGVVDDSQLPKDRFSAERLKGVDSTLKIQPAKLEDSAVYLCASRQGLRRGETVTDTQYFGPGTRLTVL.

This chain links TRBV7-9 with TRBJ2-5; D is unresolved. Germline V gives CDR1 SEHNR, CDR2 FQNEAQ (reference sequence). The CDR3 totals 15 residues. Trimming took 2 bases from V and 4 from J, leaving 14 bases between them. The chain's CDR3 is CASSLSRTIGETQYF. DNA for the CDR3: TGTGCCAGCAGCTTATCGCGGACCATCGGAGAGACCCAGTACTTC.

The chain is built from TRBV27 and TRBJ2-1, with D maybe TRBD2 (6 bases). This CDR3 spans 14 amino acids. Germline loops: CDR1 MNHEY, CDR2 SMNVEV (reference sequence). Trimming removed 5 bases at V and 2 bases at J, with 10 bases between. The CDR3 loop reads CASSGTSTYNEQFF. CDR3 DNA sequence: TGTGCCAGCAGTGGTACTAGCACCTACAATGAGCAGTTCTTC.

This chain connects TRBV7-2 to TRBJ2-1; 15 bases are a match to TRBD2. This CDR3 contains 17 residues. The J segment lost 2 bases and the V segment lost 5 bases, leaving 4 bases of the junction unmatched. Germline lookup yields CDR1 SGHTA and CDR2 FQGNSA. CDR3 sequence reads: CASSLWTSGGAYNEQFF. CDR3 nucleotide sequence: TGTGCCAGCAGCCTCTGGACTAGCGGGGGGGCCTACAATGAGCAGTTCTTC.

The chain is built from TRBV20-1 and TRBJ2-3, with 7 bases matching TRBD2. The length of the CDR3 is 14 residues. V dropped 3 bases and J dropped 2; count of bases not matched to a gene: 5. Germline CDR1 is DFQATT and CDR2 is SNEGSKA (reference sequence). The CDR3: CSARGGQNTDTQYF. DNA for the CDR3: TGCAGTGCTAGGGGAGGGCAGAACACAGATACGCAGTATTTT.

V gene TRBV7-9 combines with J gene TRBJ2-6; 12 bases agree with TRBD2. The V gene end was trimmed by 4 bases and the J gene end by 2 bases; junction bases not matched to a gene: 6. The germline V gene encodes CDR1 SEHNR and CDR2 FQNEAQ (reference sequence). The CDR3 has 18 residues. The CDR3 region is CASSSYRLAGAGANVLTF. DNA of the CDR3: TGTGCCAGCAGCTCCTACCGACTAGCGGGAGCTGGGGCCAACGTCCTGACTTTC.

This clonotype was seen more than once but under ten times. The chain employs TRBV7-9 and TRBJ2-4; weak D call: TRBD2 (5 bases). The CDR3 totals 11 residues. Germline assignment: CDR1 SEHNR and CDR2 FQNEAQ (reference sequence). The CDR3 sequence: CASGPKNIQYF. In DNA, the CDR3 is TGTGCGAGCGGCCCCAAAAACATTCAGTACTTC.

The CDR3 bases are TGTGCCAGCAGCCAAACCCCGGGACACTTCCCGGAGACCCAGTACTTC. Residues: CASSQTPGHFPETQYF. The chain employs TRBV3-1 and TRBJ2-5, with D tentatively TRBD1 (6 bases). Germline lookup yields CDR1 LGHDT and CDR2 YNNKEL (reference sequence). The CDR3 totals 16 residues. The V and J ends lost 2 bases and 5 bases respectively, with 18 bases between them.

This clonotype appeared a few times. The chain carries TRBV4-2 and TRBJ2-2; D is unclear. The CDR3 extends over 15 amino acids. CDR1 is LGHNA and CDR2 is YNFKEQ in the germline V gene. V was shortened by 0 bases and J by 4 bases, with 9 bases between the two germline ends. CDR3 sequence (DNA): TGTGCCAGCAGCCAAGATCAAGGACGCACCGGGGAGCTGTTTTTT. As protein: CASSQDQGRTGELFF.

There are a few counts of this clonotype. V gene TRBV14 combines with J gene TRBJ1-2; D unclear. CDR3 size: 11 residues. CDR1 and CDR2 from the germline V gene are SGHDN and FVKESK. Trimming took 5 bases from V and 8 from J, leaving 9 bases between them. The DNA for the CDR3 is TGTGCCAGCAGCGACAACTCGGGCTACACCTTC. Its protein product is CASSDNSGYTF.

This chain connects TRBV6-5 to TRBJ2-5; 9 nucleotides agree with TRBD2. With 5 bases clipped from V and 2 bases from J, the junction kept 3 bases outside the gene matches. There are 14 residues in the CDR3. Per germline, CDR1 MNHEY and CDR2 SVGAGI. CDR3 coding DNA: TGTGCCAGCAGTCTAGCGGGAAGTCAAGAGACCCAGTACTTC. This sequence encodes CASSLAGSQETQYF.

V and J are TRBV6-5 and TRBJ2-5; 13 bases fit TRBD2. The germline V gene encodes CDR1 MNHEY and CDR2 SVGAGI. This CDR3 spans 16 amino acids. The J segment lost 0 bases and the V segment lost 6 bases, leaving 4 bases of the junction unmatched. CDR3 DNA sequence: TGTGCCAGCAGGCTACTAGCGGGGGGGAACCAAGAGACCCAGTACTTC. This translates into CASRLLAGGNQETQYF.

The rearrangement uses TRBV6-1 and TRBJ1-1; D is ambiguous. Looked up from germline, CDR1 is MNHNS and CDR2 is SASEGT. The CDR3 has 12 residues. Trimming shortened V by 10 bases and J by 9 bases, and 18 bases separated the two germline ends. For the CDR3, the DNA is TGTGCCACTGTTGTCCGACCAAGACAAGCTTTCTTT. Translation gives CATVVRPRQAFF.

This clonotype was detected a few times. The chain employs TRBV7-9 and TRBJ2-4, with D maybe TRBD2 (6 bases). The end of the DNA is better explained by TRBJ2-7, so the J call may be wrong. CDR1 and CDR2 (germline): SEHNR, FQNEAQ (reference sequence). The CDR3 covers 16 residues. The CDR3 coding sequence is TGTGCCAGCAGCTTGGAACCGCTAGCGACCTCCTACGAGCAGTACTTC. As protein: CASSLEPLATSYEQYF.

This clonotype was counted once. The rearrangement links TRBV10-2 to TRBJ2-2, with 7 bases that match TRBD1. This CDR3 comprises 17 residues. With V trimmed by 0 bases and J by 2 bases, 6 bases remained unmatched. Germline-derived CDR1 and CDR2 are WSHSY and SAAADI. The CDR3 DNA sequence: TGCGCCAGCAGTGAGTCGAAGGGGGCAGCAAACACCGGGGAGCTGTTTTTT. Translating gives CASSESKGAANTGELFF.

The sample holds many counts of this clonotype. The chain joins TRBV3-1 to TRBJ2-1; D is uncertain. Germline values: CDR1 LGHDT, CDR2 YNNKEL (reference sequence). This CDR3 spans 13 amino acids. Trimming cost V 4 bases and J 10 bases, with 14 bases left between them. CDR3 in DNA: TGTGCCAGCAGCCTATCCCCCATTCGCGAGCAGTTCTTC. It specifies CASSLSPIREQFF.

This clonotype was picked up a small number of times. This chain links TRBV20-1 with TRBJ2-5, with D possibly being TRBD1 or TRBD2 (5 bases each). This CDR3 has 16 residues. V lost 6 bases and J 5 bases, leaving 25 bases between the germline ends. CDR1 and CDR2 (germline): DFQATT, SNEGSKA (reference sequence). The CDR3 DNA reads TGCAGTGCCCAGAGGGGCGTCTCACTGAGGTCGGAGACCCAGTACTTC. Translation: CSAQRGVSLRSETQYF.

This chain joins TRBV10-2 and TRBJ2-1, with TRBD2 matching over 13 bases. Germline V gives CDR1 WSHSY, CDR2 SAAADI. V lost 3 bases and J lost 3; bases outside the gene matches: 8. The CDR3 runs 18 residues. CDR3 residues: CASSETSGGAPLYNEQFF. The CDR3 bases are TGCGCCAGCAGTGAAACTAGCGGGGGGGCCCCGCTCTACAATGAGCAGTTCTTC.

This clonotype was detected once. This chain connects TRBV28 to TRBJ1-1, with D maybe TRBD1 (5 bases). Deletions cut 1 base from V and 5 bases from J, with 14 bases between. The germline gives CDR1 MDHEN, CDR2 SYDVKM. CDR3 length: 15 residues. In nucleotides, the CDR3 is TGTGCCAGCAGTTTATATAAGGGGTTCAAAACTGAAGCTTTCTTT. Its translation is CASSLYKGFKTEAFF. The variable domain in full, completed from reference TRBV28 and TRBJ1-1, reads DVKVTQSSRYLVKRTGEKVFLECVQDMDHENMFWYRQDPGLGLRLIYFSYDVKMKEKGDIPEGYSVSREKKERFSLILESASTNQTSMYLCASSLYKGFKTEAFFGQGTRLTVV.

This clonotype has more than one count but fewer than ten. The rearrangement joins TRBV28 to TRBJ1-6; D is unresolved. Trimming cost V 6 bases and J 7 bases, with 13 bases left between them. Germline-derived CDR1 and CDR2 are MDHEN and SYDVKM. This CDR3 has 14 residues. CDR3 region: CASRLRRWNSPLHF. DNA for the CDR3: TGTGCCAGCAGACTAAGAAGGTGGAATTCACCCCTCCACTTT.

The rearrangement uses TRBV5-1 and TRBJ2-5, with D tentatively TRBD1 or TRBD2 (5 bases each). Trimming removed 0 bases at V and 3 bases at J, with 9 bases between. Looked up from germline, CDR1 is SGHRS and CDR2 is YFSETQ. This CDR3 region has 14 residues. CDR3 sequence reads: CASSLVLGEETQYF. Here the CDR3 DNA reads TGCGCCAGCAGCTTGGTTTTGGGGGAAGAGACCCAGTACTTC.

This chain links TRBV12-5 with TRBJ2-4, with 8 nucleotides matching TRBD1. The DNA end is more similar to TRBJ2-7, so the J call may be wrong. This CDR3 has 14 residues. Germline V lookup: CDR1 LGHNT, CDR2 FRNRAP. The CDR3, as DNA: TGTGCTAGTGGTTTGACCGACAGGGGCCACGAGCAGTACTTC. It is translated as CASGLTDRGHEQYF.

The V and J genes are TRBV7-9 and TRBJ2-1, with 8 bases lining up with TRBD1. Unmatched junction bases numbered 8, after V lost 2 bases and J lost 5 bases. Germline lookup yields CDR1 SEHNR and CDR2 FQNEAQ (reference sequence). CDR3 length equals 16 residues. The DNA of the CDR3 is TGTGCCAGCAGCTTAAGGGGGACAGGATCGAACAATGAGCAGTTCTTC. It translates to CASSLRGTGSNNEQFF. Complete variable domain (other parts from reference TRBV7-9 and TRBJ2-1): DTGVSQNPRHKITKRGQNVTFRCDPISEHNRLYWYRQTLGQGPEFLTYFQNEAQLEKSRLLSDRFSAERPKGSFSTLEIQRTEQGDSAMYLCASSLRGTGSNNEQFFGPGTRLTVL.